This T cell receptor beta chain came from a study of T cell responses to AZD1222 COVID-19 vaccine. The assay was immunoSEQ multiplex PCR, and TCRdb's table has in-frame clones only and misses some. The sample lists some 180,000 clones, roughly 92% occurring once. Specimen: peripheral blood, collected 28 days after the second dose of the MenACWY control vaccine. This sequence was found in an adult who received the MenACWY meningococcal vaccine as a control.

Here the CDR3 reads CASSMAPGSSGSYEQYF. The CDR3 DNA reads as TGTGCCAGTAGTATGGCCCCTGGTTCTAGCGGTTCCTACGAGCAGTACTTC. The rearrangement links TRBV19 to TRBJ2-7, with TRBD2 identical over 7 bases. CDR3 length: 17 residues. Germline lookup yields CDR1 LNHDA and CDR2 SQIVND (reference sequence). Trimming at V came to 3 bases and at J to 1 base, leaving 12 bases not matched to a gene.